Presented here are 11 T cell receptor beta chains from one specimen sequenced in a study of T cell responses to AZD1222 COVID-19 vaccine. Only in-frame clones appear in the TCRdb table, and some are missing; sequencing was by immunoSEQ multiplex PCR. The sample has about 160,000 clones, roughly nine tenths seen once. The source was peripheral blood, collected on day 0 of AZD1222 vaccination. These TCRs come from an adult in good health.

The genes are TRBV18 and TRBJ1-5; tentative D call: TRBD1 (6 bases). The CDR3 runs 12 residues. CDR1 and CDR2 from the germline V gene are KGHSH and LQKENI. With 5 bases removed from V and 5 bases from J, the gap between germline ends came to 7 bases. The CDR3 sequence: CASSGGHQPQHF. The CDR3 DNA is TGTGCCAGCTCAGGGGGCCATCAGCCCCAGCATTTT.

The chain recombines TRBV6-1 with TRBJ2-7, with a weak D call TRBD1 (6 bases). The CDR3 has 17 residues. Germline V gene data show CDR1 as MNHNS and CDR2 as SASEGT. Trimming shortened V by 1 base and J by 1 base, and 17 bases separated the two germline ends. In DNA, the CDR3 is TGTGCCAGCAGTGAAGTACCTGGGACAAGTCCTTCCTACGAGCAGTACTTC. Its translation: CASSEVPGTSPSYEQYF.

This clone was seen only once. This chain joins TRBV15 and TRBJ2-3, with 8 bases that match TRBD2. Trimming at V came to 0 bases and at J to 4 bases, leaving 6 bases not matched to a gene. Germline CDR1 reads LNHNV; CDR2 reads YYDKDF (reference sequence). This CDR3 is built from 16 residues. In DNA form, the CDR3 reads TGTGCCACCAGCAGAGATCTTGTGCGGGGGGCAGATACGCAGTATTTT. Protein: CATSRDLVRGADTQYF.

The chain combines TRBV11-2 with TRBJ2-7; the match to TRBD2 covers 10 bases. Germline V gene lookup returns CDR1 SGHAT and CDR2 FQNNGV. CDR3 size: 16 residues. V was clipped by 5 bases and J by 2 bases; unmatched bases: 9. CDR3 nucleotides: TGTGCCAGCAGCGCAATGGGGACTAGCGCTCCCTACGAGCAGTACTTC. It yields the protein CASSAMGTSAPYEQYF. Using reference TRBV11-2 and TRBJ2-7 for the parts outside the CDR3, the full variable domain is EAGVAQSPRYKIIEKRQSVAFWCNPISGHATLYWYQQILGQGPKLLIQFQNNGVVDDSQLPKDRFSAERLKGVDSTLKIQPAKLEDSAVYLCASSAMGTSAPYEQYFGPGTRLTVT.

This chain connects TRBV9 to TRBJ1-1, with TRBD1 as a possible D gene (5 bases). Germline V gives CDR1 SGDLS, CDR2 YYNGEE. This CDR3 comprises 13 residues. V was shortened by 3 bases and J by 2 bases, with 8 bases between the two germline ends. The CDR3 region is CASSAQANTEAFF. In DNA form, the CDR3 reads TGTGCCAGCAGCGCACAGGCTAACACTGAAGCTTTCTTT.

This chain joins TRBV6-2 or TRBV6-3 and TRBJ2-3; D is perhaps TRBD2 (5 bases). In germline, CDR1 is MNHEY, CDR2 SVGEGT. V dropped 4 bases and J dropped 2 bases, with 19 bases sitting between them. This CDR3 has 17 residues. The chain's CDR3 is CASSSPGRLADTDTQYF. CDR3 nucleotides: TGTGCCAGCAGTTCCCCAGGTCGGCTAGCAGACACAGATACGCAGTATTTT.

This clone appeared once. The V gene is TRBV10-3, the J gene TRBJ1-1; D ambiguous. Trimming left V 4 bases short and J 4 bases short, with 13 bases between. This CDR3 is built from 14 residues. CDR1 is ENHRY, CDR2 SYGVKD, per germline. The CDR3 spells CAISGSGISTEAFF. Written as DNA, the CDR3 is TGTGCCATCAGTGGCTCCGGGATCAGCACTGAAGCTTTCTTT.

The chain recombines TRBV2 with TRBJ2-7, with D unclear. Germline values: CDR1 SNHLY, CDR2 FYNNEI. The CDR3 is 15 amino acids. With 3 bases removed from V and 1 base from J, the gap between germline ends came to 13 bases. The CDR3: CASSDLGYRSYEQYF. The CDR3 bases are TGTGCCAGCAGTGACCTCGGTTACCGATCCTACGAGCAGTACTTC.

The chain couples TRBV28 to TRBJ2-7; TRBD1 matches 7 bases. With V trimmed by 6 bases and J by 5 bases, 7 bases remained unmatched. The CDR3 has 13 amino acids. Germline CDR1 reads MDHEN; CDR2 reads SYDVKM. CDR3 nucleotides: TGTGCCAGCAGCTATGGGACAGTACACGAGCAGTACTTC. As protein: CASSYGTVHEQYF. Full variable domain (remainder filled in from reference TRBV28 and TRBJ2-7): DVKVTQSSRYLVKRTGEKVFLECVQDMDHENMFWYRQDPGLGLRLIYFSYDVKMKEKGDIPEGYSVSREKKERFSLILESASTNQTSMYLCASSYGTVHEQYFGPGTRLTVT.

The chain carries TRBV2 and TRBJ1-5; possible D gene TRBD1, 5 bases. Trimming left V 4 bases short and J 5 bases short, with 12 bases between. The germline CDR1 and CDR2 sequences are SNHLY and FYNNEI. CDR3 length: 14 residues. The CDR3 protein is CASSVLAGDQPQHF. The CDR3 region has the DNA TGTGCCAGCAGTGTCTTAGCGGGGGATCAGCCCCAGCATTTT.

The chain carries TRBV28 and TRBJ2-7; 7 bases align to TRBD1. CDR3 length: 14 amino acids. V lost 7 bases, J lost 1 base, and 7 bases stayed unmatched. From germline, CDR1 is MDHEN and CDR2 SYDVKM. The CDR3 DNA reads as TGTGCCAGCAACTATAGGGACAGTTCCTACGAGCAGTACTTC. Translated, it gives CASNYRDSSYEQYF.